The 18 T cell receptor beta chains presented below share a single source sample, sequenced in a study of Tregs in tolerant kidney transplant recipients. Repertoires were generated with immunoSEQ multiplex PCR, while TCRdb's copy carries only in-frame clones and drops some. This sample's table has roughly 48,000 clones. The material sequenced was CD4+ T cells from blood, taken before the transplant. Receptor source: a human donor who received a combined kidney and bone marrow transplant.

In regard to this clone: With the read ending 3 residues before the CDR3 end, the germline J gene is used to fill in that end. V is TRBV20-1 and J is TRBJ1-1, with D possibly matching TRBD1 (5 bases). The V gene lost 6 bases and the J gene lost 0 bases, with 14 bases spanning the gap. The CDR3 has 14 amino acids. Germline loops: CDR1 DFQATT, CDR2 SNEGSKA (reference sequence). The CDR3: CSASRQYMNTEAFF. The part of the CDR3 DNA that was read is TGCAGTGCCTCCCGACAGTACATGAACACTGAA.

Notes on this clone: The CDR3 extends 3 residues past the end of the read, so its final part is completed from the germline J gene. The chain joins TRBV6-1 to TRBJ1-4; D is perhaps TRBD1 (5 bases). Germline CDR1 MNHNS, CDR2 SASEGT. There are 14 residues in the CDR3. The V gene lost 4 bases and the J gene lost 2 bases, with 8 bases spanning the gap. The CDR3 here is CASSAGGTNEKLFF. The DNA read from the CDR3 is TGTGCCAGCAGTGCGGGGGGGACTAATGAAAAA.

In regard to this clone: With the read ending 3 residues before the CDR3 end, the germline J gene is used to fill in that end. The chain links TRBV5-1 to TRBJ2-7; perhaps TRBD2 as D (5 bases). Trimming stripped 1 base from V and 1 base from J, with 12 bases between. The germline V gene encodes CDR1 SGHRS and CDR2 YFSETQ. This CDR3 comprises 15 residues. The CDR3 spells CASSLFAGESYEQYF. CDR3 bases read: TGCGCCAGCAGCTTGTTTGCCGGGGAGTCCTACGAG.

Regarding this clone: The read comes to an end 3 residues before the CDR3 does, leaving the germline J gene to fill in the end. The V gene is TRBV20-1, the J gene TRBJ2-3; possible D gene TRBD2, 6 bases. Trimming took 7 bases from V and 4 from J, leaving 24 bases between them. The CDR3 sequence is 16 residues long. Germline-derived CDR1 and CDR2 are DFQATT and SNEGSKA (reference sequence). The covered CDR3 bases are TGCAGTGTTCGGTTACTAGCTCATCATAGGGCAGATACG. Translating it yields CSVRLLAHHRADT. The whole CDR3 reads CSVRLLAHHRADTQYF.

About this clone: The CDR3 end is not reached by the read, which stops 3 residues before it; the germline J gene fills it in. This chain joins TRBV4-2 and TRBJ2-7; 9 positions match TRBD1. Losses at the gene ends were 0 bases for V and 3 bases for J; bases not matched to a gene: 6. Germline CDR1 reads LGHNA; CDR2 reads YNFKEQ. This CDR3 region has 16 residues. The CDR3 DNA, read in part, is TGTGCCAGCAGCCAAGAAGGTGGACAGGGGATCTACGAG. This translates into CASSQEGGQGIYE. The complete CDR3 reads CASSQEGGQGIYEQYF.

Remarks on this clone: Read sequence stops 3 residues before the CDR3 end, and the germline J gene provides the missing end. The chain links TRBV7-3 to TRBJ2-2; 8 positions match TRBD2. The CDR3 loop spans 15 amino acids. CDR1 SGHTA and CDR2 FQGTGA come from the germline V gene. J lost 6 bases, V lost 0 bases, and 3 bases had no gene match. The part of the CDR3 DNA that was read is TGTGCCAGCAGCTTAACGGGACTAGATTCCGGGGAG. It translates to CASSLTGLDSGE. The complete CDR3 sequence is CASSLTGLDSGELFF.

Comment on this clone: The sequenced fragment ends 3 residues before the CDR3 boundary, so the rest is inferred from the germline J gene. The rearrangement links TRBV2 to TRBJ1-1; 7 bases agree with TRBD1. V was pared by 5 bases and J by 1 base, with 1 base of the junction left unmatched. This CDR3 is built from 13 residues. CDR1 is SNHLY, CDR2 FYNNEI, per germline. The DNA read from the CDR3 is TGTGCCAGCAGTCGGACAGGGAACACTGAA. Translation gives CASSRTGNTE. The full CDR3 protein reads CASSRTGNTEAFF.

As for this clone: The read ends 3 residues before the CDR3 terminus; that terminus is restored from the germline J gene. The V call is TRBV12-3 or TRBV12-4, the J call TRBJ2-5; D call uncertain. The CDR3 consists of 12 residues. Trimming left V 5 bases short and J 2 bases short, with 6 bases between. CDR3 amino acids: CASSKLQETQYF. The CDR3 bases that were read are TGTGCCAGCAGTAAACTACAAGAGACC.

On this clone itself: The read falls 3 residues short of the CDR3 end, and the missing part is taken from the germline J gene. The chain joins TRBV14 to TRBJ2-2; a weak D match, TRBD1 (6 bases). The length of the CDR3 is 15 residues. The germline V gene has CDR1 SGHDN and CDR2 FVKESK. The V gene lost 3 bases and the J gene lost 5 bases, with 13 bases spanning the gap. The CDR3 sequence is CASSQLAGATGELFF. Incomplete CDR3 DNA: TGTGCCAGCAGCCAGTTGGCAGGGGCGACCGGGGAG.

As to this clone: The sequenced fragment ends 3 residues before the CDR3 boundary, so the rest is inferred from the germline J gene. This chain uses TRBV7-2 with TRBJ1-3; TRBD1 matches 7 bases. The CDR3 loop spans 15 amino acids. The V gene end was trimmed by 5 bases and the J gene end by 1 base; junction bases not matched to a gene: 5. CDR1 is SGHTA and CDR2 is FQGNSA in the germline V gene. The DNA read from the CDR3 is TGTGCCAGCAGCGCTTACAGGGGTTCTGGAAACACC. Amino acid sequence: CASSAYRGSGNT. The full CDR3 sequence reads CASSAYRGSGNTIYF.

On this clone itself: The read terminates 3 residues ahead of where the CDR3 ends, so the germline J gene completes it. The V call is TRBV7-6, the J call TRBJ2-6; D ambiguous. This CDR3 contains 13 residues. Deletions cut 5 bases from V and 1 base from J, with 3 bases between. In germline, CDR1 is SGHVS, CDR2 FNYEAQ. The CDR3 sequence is CASSQSGANVLTF. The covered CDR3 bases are TGTGCCAGCAGCCAATCTGGGGCCAACGTC.

The CDR3 loop reads CAWSVNRRNNSPLHF. Partial CDR3 DNA: TGTGCCTGGAGTGTAAACCGGCGGAACAATTCACCC. V usage is TRBV30 and J usage is TRBJ1-6, with D unresolved. The sequence runs out 3 residues before the end of the CDR3; the remainder is reconstructed from the germline J gene. Germline CDR1 reads GTSNPN; CDR2 reads SVGIG (reference sequence). V lost 0 bases and J 7 bases, leaving 13 bases between the germline ends. The CDR3 covers 15 residues.

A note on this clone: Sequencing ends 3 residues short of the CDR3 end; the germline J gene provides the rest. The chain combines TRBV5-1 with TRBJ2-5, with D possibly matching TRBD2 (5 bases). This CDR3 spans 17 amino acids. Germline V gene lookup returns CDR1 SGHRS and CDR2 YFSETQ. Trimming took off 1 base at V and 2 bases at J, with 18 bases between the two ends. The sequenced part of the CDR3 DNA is TGCGCCAGCAGCTTGTCAACCTATGGCGGGCAACAAGAGACC. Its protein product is CASSLSTYGGQQET. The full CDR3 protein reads CASSLSTYGGQQETQYF.

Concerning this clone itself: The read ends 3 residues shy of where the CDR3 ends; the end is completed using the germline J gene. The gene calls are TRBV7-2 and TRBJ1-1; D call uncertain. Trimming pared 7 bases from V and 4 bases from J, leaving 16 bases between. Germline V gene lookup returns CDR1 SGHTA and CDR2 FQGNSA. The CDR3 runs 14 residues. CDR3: CASNAEGHSTEAFF. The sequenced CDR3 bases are TGTGCCAGCAACGCAGAAGGTCATTCCACTGAA.

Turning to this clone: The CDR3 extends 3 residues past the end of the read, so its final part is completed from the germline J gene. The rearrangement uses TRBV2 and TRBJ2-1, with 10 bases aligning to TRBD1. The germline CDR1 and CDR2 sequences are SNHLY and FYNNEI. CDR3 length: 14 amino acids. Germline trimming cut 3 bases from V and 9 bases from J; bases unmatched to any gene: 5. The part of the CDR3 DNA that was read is TGTGCCAGCAGTGAGACAGGGGGCCTATCTGAG. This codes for CASSETGGLSE. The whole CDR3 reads CASSETGGLSEQFF.

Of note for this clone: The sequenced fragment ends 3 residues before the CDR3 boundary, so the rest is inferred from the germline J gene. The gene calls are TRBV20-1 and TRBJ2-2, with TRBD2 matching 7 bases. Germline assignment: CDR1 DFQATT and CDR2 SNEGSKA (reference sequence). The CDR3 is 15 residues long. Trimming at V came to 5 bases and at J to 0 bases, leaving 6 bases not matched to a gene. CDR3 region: CSAPFGGANTGELFF. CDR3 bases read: TGCAGTGCTCCGTTTGGGGGGGCGAACACCGGGGAG.

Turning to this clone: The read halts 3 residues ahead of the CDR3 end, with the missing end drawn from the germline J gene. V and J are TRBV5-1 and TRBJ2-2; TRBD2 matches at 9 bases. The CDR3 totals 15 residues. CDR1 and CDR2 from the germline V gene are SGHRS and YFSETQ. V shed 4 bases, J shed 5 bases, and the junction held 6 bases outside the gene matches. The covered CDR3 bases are TGCGCCAGCAGCGGTGGACTAGCGCGAACCGGGGAG. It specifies CASSGGLARTGE. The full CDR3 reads CASSGGLARTGELFF.

The CDR3 protein is CASSADRYYQPQHF. CDR3 bases read: TGTGCCAGCAGCGCCGACAGGTACTATCAGCCC. The rearrangement joins TRBV7-2 to TRBJ1-5; TRBD1 might be the D (6 bases). From the germline J gene comes the end of the CDR3, since the read stops 3 residues before it. The V end lost 5 bases, the J end lost 5 bases, and 13 bases lay between the germline ends. Germline CDR1 reads SGHTA; CDR2 reads FQGNSA. This CDR3 is built from 14 residues. The variable domain in full, completed from reference TRBV7-2 and TRBJ1-5, reads GAGVSQSPSNKVTEKGKDVELRCDPISGHTALYWYRQSLGQGLEFLIYFQGNSAPDKSGLPSDRFSAERTGGSVSTLTIQRTQQEDSAVYLCASSADRYYQPQHFGDGTRLSIL.